The source of this T cell receptor beta chain is a study of blood T cells in healthy people across ages. As concerns this clonotype: The germline gene is not matched at one end of the junction; a read error may be the cause.

Sample-barcoded 5' priming and a J-beta primer mix drove a second PCR of about 6 to 11 cycles. A single record per CDR3 protein comes from TCRdb applying MiXCR to the 5' RACE reads. The data show fewer than 1.5 million distinct CDR3 sequences, around 39% seen once. The germline V gene has CDR1 DFQATT and CDR2 SNEGSKA (reference sequence). This CDR3 has 13 residues. The source of this sequence is a woman younger than 35 in good health. The sample comprised blood. The V and J genes are TRBV20-1 and TRBJ2-3; 11 bases line up with TRBD2. The CDR3 coding sequence is TGCAGTCCTGGGACTAGCGGCACAAATACGCAGTATTTT. This sequence encodes CSPGTSGTNTQYF.